The source of this T cell receptor (beta chain) is a study of cytomegalovirus exposure and HLA in healthy donors (dated by TCRdb to between 2016 and 2019). At the level of the whole study: An earlier analysis of some 550 of the donors reported more than 250 Gb of sequence data and roughly 110 million unique TCR beta sequences from roughly 180 million T cells. An early release that covered about 600 HLA-typed donors contained around 300 gigabases of sequencing data and 70 million to 100 million unique TCR sequences. The genetic ancestry cluster associated with self-reported Caucasian donors included 80% to 90% of the roughly 380 genotyped donors. The study aimed to test whether cataloging public T cell receptors could reveal signatures of past pathogen exposure. Using immunosequencing, the study profiled T cell repertoires from 500 to 800 subjects and related those repertoires to cytomegalovirus serostatus. In addition to the first cohort of 650 to 800 subjects, a separate validation cohort of 120 different subjects was used. To predict cytomegalovirus infection status, the study brought together high-throughput TCR immunosequencing, statistical association of individual TCRs with disease status, and machine learning. To study patterns of TCR occurrence, a later analysis re-analyzed previously published TCR beta repertoires from 650 to 750 donors and added high-resolution HLA genotyping. Rather than using new phenotypic data, the later analysis identified candidate immune exposures from TCR beta sequences and from how often those sequences occurred across donors. An earlier analysis of approximately 580 of the donors used high-throughput TCR beta sequencing to judge whether each TCR beta V gene segment behaved as functional or pseudogenic. Donor age, sex, ethnicity and CMV serostatus were compiled together with the repertoire data. A later genetic analysis used genome-wide SNP genotypes for about 65% of the 666 donors, treating that subset as a discovery cohort. Every discovery cohort repertoire had been produced on one sequencing platform. Both class I and class II loci were covered by HLA typing, at four-digit resolution. Typing coverage differed by locus: A, B, C, DRB1 and DQB1 were typed in roughly 620-640 donors, DQA1 in approximately 520, DPA1 in some 610, and DPB1 in around 440. About 5 DR-DQ haplotypes were handled as single units for association and clustering, since linkage in the cohort was strong. Among roughly 400 genotyped donors of the cohort, an average of about 240,000 unique TCR beta nucleotide sequences were sequenced per donor, 15% to 20% of them non-productive.

What the authors observed across the whole study: The authors suggested that the approach could potentially be extended to other disease states and immunological phenotypes. Because HLA typing was missing for some donors at each locus, association tests included only the typed subset. For the cohort, immune exposure information was limited to CMV serostatus. The classifier was reported to diagnose cytomegalovirus status with high specificity and sensitivity in both the original cohort and the validation cohort. Some 16 rarely observed V segments, including chromosome 9 orphons, were excluded from the earlier analysis of almost 600 of the donors because counts were too low. A later genetic analysis associated a missense DCLRE1C variant with V-gene and J-gene trimming of TCR beta chains, and an independent cohort replicated the association. In a later analysis, HLA-associated TCR beta chains showed more clonal expansion and lower generation probabilities than non-associated chains that were equally common. Because the 87-base-pair reads could not distinguish some IMGT-functional V segments, including TRBV6-2 and TRBV6-3, those segments were excluded. Compared with the roughly 600-donor mean, donors in an Asian-associated ancestry cluster had fewer N-insertions in productive TCRs, according to a later genetic analysis. Only TCR beta chains were sequenced in this cohort, and the absence of alpha or paired-chain data limited detectable features. According to a later analysis, parvovirus B19, influenza, CMV and Epstein-Barr virus appeared linked to several top co-occurrence clusters. Correlated functional status among segregating V segments might reflect linkage disequilibrium, but an unknown experimental factor could not be ruled out. Specific HLA alleles were associated with 15,000 to 20,000 TCR beta sequences at a false discovery rate of 0.05 in a later analysis. A further reported finding was that TCR beta sequences accurately predicted the HLA-A and HLA-B alleles for most subjects in the first cohort. Across donors, most TCR sequences were observed very rarely, whereas some public TCRs were present in many individuals. In an earlier analysis of some 550 of the donors, most TCR beta V segments were observed in productive rearrangements about 90% or about 30% of the time, broadly matching IMGT annotations. In the study, approximately 160 TCR beta chains were listed as associated with cytomegalovirus. Sequencing depth was assumed to be roughly uniform across donors in the presence/absence analyses, though that assumption may not hold. A few of the identified cytomegalovirus-associated TCR beta chains were confirmed in vitro to be specific for cytomegalovirus antigens. A later analysis found that TCR association rates varied across HLA loci, with DRB1 alleles showing the most associated TCRs and HLA-C alleles the fewest. The sequencing pipeline was judged likely to have produced a cluster of highly shared sequence variants as a technical artifact. In a later analysis, most CMV-associated TCR beta chains were found to appear HLA-restricted, with HLA associations seemingly driven largely by CMV exposure. Assigning TCR associations to individual alleles was difficult when HLA alleles, especially DR and DQ, strongly co-occurred.

The library was made by the immunoSEQ multiplex PCR assay. A mixture of 60 forward primers for TCR Vbeta segments and 13 reverse primers for TCR Jbeta segments was used in the multiplex PCR. The CDR3 region of rearranged TCR beta genes was amplified from genomic DNA with a multiplex PCR assay. The amplified TCR beta libraries were sequenced on the Illumina HiSeq System as 87-base-pair reads. Per the original workflow: A later analysis counted about 80 million unique TCR beta chains across the 666 repertoires, and 10 million to 12 million of these chains were shared by at least two donors. Raw reads were error-corrected and collapsed into unique sequences by a nearest-neighbor algorithm in which closely related sequences were merged to remove PCR and sequencing errors. Alignment of CDR3 sequences to IMGT reference sequences was used to assign V, D and J gene segments. For a sequence to be retained, a match of at least six nucleotides to both a V gene segment and a J gene segment was required. Rearrangements were classified as productive when the CDR3 lacked stop codons and remained in frame with V and J, and all other rearrangements were classified as non-productive. Following IMGT convention, CDR3 was defined as the stretch from the second conserved V-encoded cysteine up to the conserved J-encoded phenylalanine. The earlier analysis of 500 to 650 of the donors excluded any sequence lacking an unambiguous match to a single V gene segment. An earlier analysis of about 600 of the donors called V segments functional above 56.7% productive rearrangements and segregating when the between-donor standard deviation exceeded 5%. A statistical classification framework was built for diagnosing cytomegalovirus status from the catalog of TCR beta chain sequences. V and J gene assignment, in a later analysis, came from comparing TCR nucleotide sequences with IMGT/GENE-DB human TR gene sequences. The TCRdist pipeline was used in a later analysis to assign CDR3 sequences and most-parsimonious VDJ recombination scenarios. In a later analysis, each TCR beta chain was defined by its CDR3 amino acid sequence together with its V-gene family, and reads lacking a unique V-gene family were excluded. A later analysis removed 592 highly shared, low-generation-probability nucleotide sequences to deal with suspected cross-contamination and a sequencing artifact. In a later analysis, a clonal expansion index for each public chain was calculated from normalized within-repertoire ranks of inferred template counts. Generation probabilities in a later analysis came from a VDJ recombination model fitted to out-of-frame rearrangements, and those results were checked against IGoR. In a later analysis, TCR-TCR, TCR-HLA and TCR-CMV co-occurrence was scored with hypergeometric tests, and a repertoire-size bias correction was applied to TCR pairs. A later analysis estimated false discovery rates by permuting HLA or CMV assignments 20 times. In a later analysis, co-occurring TCRs were grouped using DBSCAN, and TCRdist sequence similarity was added for clustering within HLA-allele-positive subsets. Co-occurrence clustering excluded repertoires with fewer than 30,000 or more than 120,000 public chains, plus five with anomalous nucleotide sharing. Held by TCRdb, this immuneACCESS table contains in-frame sequences only and omits some clones. Under half of the omission traces to an unresolved V gene where checked; the cause of the rest is unknown. The V and J calls and clone size were taken over from that table, and D and trimming were inferred from the DNA. The sample yields approximately 70,000 clones; around 69% were counted once. The leading ten clones occupy roughly 10% of the sample.

About this clone itself: What this receptor recognizes is not known. No qualities accompany the bases; no much larger clone lies one base away.

From its cysteine to its phenylalanine, the CDR3 spans 14 amino acids. The DNA shown is the 42-base CDR3, in frame from base 1. Relative to germline, V is missing 3 bases and J is missing 5 bases, with 4 bases of the junction outside any gene match. Reading the germline V gene gives CDR1 SGHRS and CDR2 YFSETQ. The cohort consisted of 650 to 700 healthy bone marrow donors. At the time of sampling, all cohort members were nominally healthy, though unrecorded immune exposures were likely present. Of the 690 or so cohort members, about 270 had a positive CMV serostatus and approximately 400 had a negative one, while no CMV serostatus was recorded for the donor. Every donor gave a peripheral blood sample, and the peripheral blood mononuclear cells from that sample were used for TCR beta sequencing. Genomic DNA extraction from the blood cell samples was performed with the Qiagen DNeasy Blood Extraction Kit.

This receptor was taken from a human donor in good health. The source material was PBMCs. In this chain, TRBV5-1 is recombined with TRBJ2-1, and 8 junction bases match TRBD2. CDR3 protein: CASSSGLVDNEQFF. The base sequence is TGCGCCAGCAGCTCGGGACTAGTTGACAATGAGCAGTTCTTC. The CDR3 plus the reference TRBV5-1 and TRBJ2-1 genes for the other parts give the full variable domain: KAGVTQTPRYLIKTRGQQVTLSCSPISGHRSVSWYQQTPGQGLQFLFEYFSETQRNKGNFPGRFSGRQFSNSRSEMNVSTLELGDSALYLCASSSGLVDNEQFFGPGTRLTVL.